This T cell receptor beta chain appears in the sequencing data of a study of cytomegalovirus exposure and HLA in healthy donors. Study-level results: Researchers counted roughly 150 TCR beta chains as cytomegalovirus-associated. Productive status was seen about 87% or about 30% of the time for most TCR beta V segments in an earlier analysis.

The CDR3 is made up of 15 amino acids. Looked up from germline, CDR1 is SEHNR and CDR2 is FQNEAQ (reference sequence). Trimming stripped 7 bases from V and 3 bases from J, with 18 bases between. Primers included in the PCR were 60 Vbeta and 13 Jbeta primers. Per the authors' pipeline: In a later analysis, of around 83 million unique beta chains, about 12 million appeared in at least two donors. The method was immunoSEQ multiplex PCR; TCRdb's version includes in-frame clones alone and lacks a portion of them. That table is the source of V, J and clone size, and D and trimming were worked out from the DNA. The sample consists of 150,000 to 200,000 clones, roughly 87% of them appearing once. This clone has just one count. Its antigen is unknown. These donors counted as nominally healthy when sampled, but unrecorded immune exposures were likely.

The source of this sequence is a boy aged 2 to 10 in good health and CMV-seronegative. The specimen sequenced was PBMCs. The chain recombines TRBV7-9 with TRBJ1-2; possibly TRBD1 for D (6 bases). The CDR3 region has the DNA TGTGCCAGCATCCGGGGGGTGACAGGAGACTATGGCTACACCTTC. This encodes CASIRGVTGDYGYTF.